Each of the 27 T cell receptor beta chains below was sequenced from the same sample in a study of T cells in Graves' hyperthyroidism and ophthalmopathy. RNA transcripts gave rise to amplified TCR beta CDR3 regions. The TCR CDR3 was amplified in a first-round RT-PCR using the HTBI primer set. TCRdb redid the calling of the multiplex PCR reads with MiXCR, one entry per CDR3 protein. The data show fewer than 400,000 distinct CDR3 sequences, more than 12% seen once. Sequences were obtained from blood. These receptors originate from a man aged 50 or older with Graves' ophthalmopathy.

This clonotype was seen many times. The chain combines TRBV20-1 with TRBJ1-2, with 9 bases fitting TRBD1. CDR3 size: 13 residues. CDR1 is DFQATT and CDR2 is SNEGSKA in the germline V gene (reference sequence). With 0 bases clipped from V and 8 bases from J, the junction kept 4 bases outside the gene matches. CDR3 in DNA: TGCAGTGCTAGAGACACAGGGGGCGGGGGCTACACCTTC. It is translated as CSARDTGGGGYTF.

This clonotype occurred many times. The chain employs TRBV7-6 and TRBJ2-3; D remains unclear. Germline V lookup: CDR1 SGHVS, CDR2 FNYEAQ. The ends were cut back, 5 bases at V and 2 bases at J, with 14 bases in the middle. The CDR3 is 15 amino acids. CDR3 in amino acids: CASSQLPTATDTQYF. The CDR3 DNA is TGTGCCAGCAGCCAGCTCCCCACGGCCACAGATACGCAGTATTTT.

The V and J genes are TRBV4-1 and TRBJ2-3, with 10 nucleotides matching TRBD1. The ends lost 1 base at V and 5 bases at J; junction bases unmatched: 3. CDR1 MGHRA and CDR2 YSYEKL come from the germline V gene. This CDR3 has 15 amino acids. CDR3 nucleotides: TGCGCCAGCAGCCAAGGGGGGACAGGGGTAGATACGCAGTATTTT. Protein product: CASSQGGTGVDTQYF.

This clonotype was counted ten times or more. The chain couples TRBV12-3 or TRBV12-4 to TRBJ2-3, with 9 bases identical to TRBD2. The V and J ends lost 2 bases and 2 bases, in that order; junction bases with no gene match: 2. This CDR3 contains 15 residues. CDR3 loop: CASSLSSGITDTQYF. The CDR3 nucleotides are TGTGCCAGCAGTTTATCTAGCGGGATCACAGATACGCAGTATTTT.

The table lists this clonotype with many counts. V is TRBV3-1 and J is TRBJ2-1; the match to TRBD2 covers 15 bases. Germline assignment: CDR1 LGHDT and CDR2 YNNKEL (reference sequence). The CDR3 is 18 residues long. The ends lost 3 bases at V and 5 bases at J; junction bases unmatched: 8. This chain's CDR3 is CASSHSLWTSGRDNEQFF. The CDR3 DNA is TGTGCCAGCAGCCATTCGCTCTGGACTAGCGGGAGGGACAATGAGCAGTTCTTC.

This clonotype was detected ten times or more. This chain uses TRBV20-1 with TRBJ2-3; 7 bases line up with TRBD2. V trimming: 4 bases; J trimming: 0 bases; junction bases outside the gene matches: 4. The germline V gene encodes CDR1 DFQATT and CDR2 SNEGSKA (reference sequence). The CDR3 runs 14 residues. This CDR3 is CSAMDGRSTDTQYF. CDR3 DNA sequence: TGCAGTGCTATGGACGGGAGGAGCACAGATACGCAGTATTTT.

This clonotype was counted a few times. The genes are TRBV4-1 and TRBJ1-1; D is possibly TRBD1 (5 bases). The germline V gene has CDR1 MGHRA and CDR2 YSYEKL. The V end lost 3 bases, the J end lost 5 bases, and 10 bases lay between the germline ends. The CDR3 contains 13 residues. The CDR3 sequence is CASSQGPGTEAFF. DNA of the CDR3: TGCGCCAGCAGCCAGGGGCCCGGAACTGAAGCTTTCTTT.

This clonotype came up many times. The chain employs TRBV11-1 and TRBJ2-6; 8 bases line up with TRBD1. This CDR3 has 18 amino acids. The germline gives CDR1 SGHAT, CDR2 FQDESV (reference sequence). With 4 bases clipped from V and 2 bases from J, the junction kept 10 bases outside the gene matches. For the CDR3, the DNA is TGTGCCAGCAGCTCAACCGGGACAGGAAGCCCTGGGGCCAACGTCCTGACTTTC. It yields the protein CASSSTGTGSPGANVLTF.

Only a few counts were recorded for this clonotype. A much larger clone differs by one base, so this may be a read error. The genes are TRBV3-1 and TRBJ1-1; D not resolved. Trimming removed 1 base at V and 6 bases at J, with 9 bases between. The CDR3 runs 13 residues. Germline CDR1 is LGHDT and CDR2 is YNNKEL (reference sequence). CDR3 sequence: CASSQGRAAEAFF. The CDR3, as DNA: TGTGCCAGCAGCCAAGGTAGGGCAGCTGAAGCTTTCTTT.

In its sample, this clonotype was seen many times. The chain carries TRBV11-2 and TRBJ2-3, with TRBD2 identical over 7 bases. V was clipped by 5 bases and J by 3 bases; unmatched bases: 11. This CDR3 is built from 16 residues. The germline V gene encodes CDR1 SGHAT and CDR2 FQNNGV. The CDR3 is CASSPSGGSRTDTQYF. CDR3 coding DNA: TGTGCCAGCAGCCCGTCTGGCGGGAGCCGAACAGATACGCAGTATTTT.

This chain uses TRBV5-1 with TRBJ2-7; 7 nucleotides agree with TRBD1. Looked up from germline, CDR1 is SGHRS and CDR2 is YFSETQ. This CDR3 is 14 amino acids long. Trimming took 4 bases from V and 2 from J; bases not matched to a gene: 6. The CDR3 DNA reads TGCGCCAGCAGCAAGGGGGCCGCGGCCTACGAGCAGTACTTC. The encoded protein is CASSKGAAAYEQYF.

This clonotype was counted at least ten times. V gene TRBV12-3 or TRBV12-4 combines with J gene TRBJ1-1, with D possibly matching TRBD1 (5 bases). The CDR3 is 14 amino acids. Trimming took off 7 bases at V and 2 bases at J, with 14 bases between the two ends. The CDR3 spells CASKSTGGNTEAFF. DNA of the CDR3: TGTGCCAGCAAATCAACGGGGGGAAACACTGAAGCTTTCTTT.

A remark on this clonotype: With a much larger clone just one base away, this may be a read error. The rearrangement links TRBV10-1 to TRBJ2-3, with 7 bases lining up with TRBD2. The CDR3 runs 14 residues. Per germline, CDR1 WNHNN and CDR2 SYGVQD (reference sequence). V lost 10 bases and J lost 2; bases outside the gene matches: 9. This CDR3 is CANYLGLNTDTQYF. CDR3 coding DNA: TGCGCCAACTATCTGGGACTAAACACAGATACGCAGTATTTT.

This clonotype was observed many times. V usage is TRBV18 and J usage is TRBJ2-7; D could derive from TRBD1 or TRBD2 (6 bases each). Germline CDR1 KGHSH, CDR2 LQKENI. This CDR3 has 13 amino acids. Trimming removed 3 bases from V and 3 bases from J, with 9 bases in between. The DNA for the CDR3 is TGTGCCAGCTCACCGCGGGACATCTACGAGCAGTACTTC. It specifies CASSPRDIYEQYF.

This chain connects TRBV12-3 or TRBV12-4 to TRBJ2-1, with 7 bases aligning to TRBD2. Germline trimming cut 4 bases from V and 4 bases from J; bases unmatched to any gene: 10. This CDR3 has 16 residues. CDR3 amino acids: CASSSLGTNLYNEQFF. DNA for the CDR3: TGTGCCAGCAGTTCACTCGGGACTAACCTGTACAATGAGCAGTTCTTC.

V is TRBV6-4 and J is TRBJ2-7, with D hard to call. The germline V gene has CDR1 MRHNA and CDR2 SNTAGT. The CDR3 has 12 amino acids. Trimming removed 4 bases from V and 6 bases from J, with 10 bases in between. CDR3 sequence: CASSVRVFEQYF. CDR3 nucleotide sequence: TGTGCCAGCAGTGTTCGAGTCTTCGAGCAGTACTTC.

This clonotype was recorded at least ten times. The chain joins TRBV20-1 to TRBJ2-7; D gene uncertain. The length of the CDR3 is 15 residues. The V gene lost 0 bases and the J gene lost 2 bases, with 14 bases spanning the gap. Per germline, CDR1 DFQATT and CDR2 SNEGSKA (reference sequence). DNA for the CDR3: TGCAGTGCTAGAGATCACACAAGAACAACCTACGAGCAGTACTTC. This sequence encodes CSARDHTRTTYEQYF.

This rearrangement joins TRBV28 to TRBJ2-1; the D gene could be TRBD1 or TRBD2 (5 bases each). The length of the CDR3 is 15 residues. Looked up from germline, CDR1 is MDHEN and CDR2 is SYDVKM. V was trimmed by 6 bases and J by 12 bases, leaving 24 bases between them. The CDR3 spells CASRMPTGTPGGQFF. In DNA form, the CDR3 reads TGTGCCAGCAGGATGCCAACCGGGACGCCAGGAGGGCAGTTCTTC.

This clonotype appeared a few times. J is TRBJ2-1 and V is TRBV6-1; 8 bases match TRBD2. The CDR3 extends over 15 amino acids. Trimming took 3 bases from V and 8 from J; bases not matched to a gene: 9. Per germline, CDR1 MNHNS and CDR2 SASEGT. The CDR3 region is CASSDLAGGSDEQFF. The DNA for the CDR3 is TGTGCCAGCAGTGATCTTGCGGGAGGCTCGGATGAGCAGTTCTTC.

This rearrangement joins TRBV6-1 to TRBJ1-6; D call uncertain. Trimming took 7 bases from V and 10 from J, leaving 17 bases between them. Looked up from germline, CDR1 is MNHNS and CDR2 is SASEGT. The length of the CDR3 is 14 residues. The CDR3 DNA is TGTGCCAGCAATGGCCGCGGGTTAGGCTCACCCCTCCACTTT. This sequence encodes CASNGRGLGSPLHF.

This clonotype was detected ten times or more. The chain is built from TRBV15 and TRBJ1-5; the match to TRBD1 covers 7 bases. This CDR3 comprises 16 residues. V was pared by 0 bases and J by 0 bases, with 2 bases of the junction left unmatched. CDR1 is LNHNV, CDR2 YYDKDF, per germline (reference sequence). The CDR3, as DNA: TGTGCCACCAGCAGAGAGGGACAGAATAGCAATCAGCCCCAGCATTTT. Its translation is CATSREGQNSNQPQHF. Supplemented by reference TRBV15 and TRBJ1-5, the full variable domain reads DAMVIQNPRYQVTQFGKPVTLSCSQTLNHNVMYWYQQKSSQAPKLLFHYYDKDFNNEADTPDNFQSRRPNTSFCFLDIRSPGLGDTAMYLCATSREGQNSNQPQHFGDGTRLSIL.

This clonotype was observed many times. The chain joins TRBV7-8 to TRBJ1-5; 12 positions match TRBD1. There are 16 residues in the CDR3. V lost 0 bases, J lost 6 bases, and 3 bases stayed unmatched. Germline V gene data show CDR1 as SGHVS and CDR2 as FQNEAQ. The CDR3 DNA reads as TGTGCCAGCAGCTTAGCCGGGACAGGGGGCCTTCAGCCCCAGCATTTT. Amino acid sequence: CASSLAGTGGLQPQHF. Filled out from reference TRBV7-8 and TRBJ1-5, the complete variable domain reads GAGVSQSPRYKVAKRGQDVALRCDPISGHVSLFWYQQALGQGPEFLTYFQNEAQLDKSGLPSDRFFAERPEGSVSTLKIQRTQQEDSAVYLCASSLAGTGGLQPQHFGDGTRLSIL.

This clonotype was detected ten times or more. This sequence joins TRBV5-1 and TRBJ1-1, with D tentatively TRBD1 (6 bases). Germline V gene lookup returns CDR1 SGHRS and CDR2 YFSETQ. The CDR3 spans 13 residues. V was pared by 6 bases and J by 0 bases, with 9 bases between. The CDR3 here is CASIGQMNTEAFF. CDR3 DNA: TGCGCCAGCATAGGACAGATGAACACTGAAGCTTTCTTT. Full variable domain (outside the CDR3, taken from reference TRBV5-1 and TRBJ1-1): KAGVTQTPRYLIKTRGQQVTLSCSPISGHRSVSWYQQTPGQGLQFLFEYFSETQRNKGNFPGRFSGRQFSNSRSEMNVSTLELGDSALYLCASIGQMNTEAFFGQGTRLTVV.

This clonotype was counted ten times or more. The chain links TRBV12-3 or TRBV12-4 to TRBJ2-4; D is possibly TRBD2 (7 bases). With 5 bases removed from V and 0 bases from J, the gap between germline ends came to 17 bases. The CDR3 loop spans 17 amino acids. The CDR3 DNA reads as TGTGCCAGCAGTCCGAGGGGGGGGCAGATAGCCAAAAACATTCAGTACTTC. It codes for CASSPRGGQIAKNIQYF.

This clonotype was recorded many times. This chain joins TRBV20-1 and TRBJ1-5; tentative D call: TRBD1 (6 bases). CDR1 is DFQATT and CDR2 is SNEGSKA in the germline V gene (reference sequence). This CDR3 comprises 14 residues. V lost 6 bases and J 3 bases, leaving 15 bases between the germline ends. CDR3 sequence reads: CSARRGQSNQPQHF. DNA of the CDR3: TGCAGTGCCAGAAGAGGACAGTCCAATCAGCCCCAGCATTTT.

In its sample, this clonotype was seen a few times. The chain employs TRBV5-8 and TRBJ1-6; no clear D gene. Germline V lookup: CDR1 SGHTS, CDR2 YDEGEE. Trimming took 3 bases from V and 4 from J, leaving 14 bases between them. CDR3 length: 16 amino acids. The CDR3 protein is CASSWGSATYNSPLHF. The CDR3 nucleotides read TGTGCCAGCAGCTGGGGTTCGGCTACATATAATTCACCCCTCCACTTT.

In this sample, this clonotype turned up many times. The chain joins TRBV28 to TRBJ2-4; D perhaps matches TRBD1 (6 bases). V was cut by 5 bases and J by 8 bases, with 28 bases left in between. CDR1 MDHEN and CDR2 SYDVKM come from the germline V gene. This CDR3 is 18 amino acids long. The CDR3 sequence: CASSPPYLPGVTPDIQYF. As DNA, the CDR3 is TGTGCCAGCAGTCCCCCTTACCTGCCAGGGGTCACGCCGGACATTCAGTACTTC. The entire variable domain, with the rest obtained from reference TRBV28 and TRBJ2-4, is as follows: DVKVTQSSRYLVKRTGEKVFLECVQDMDHENMFWYRQDPGLGLRLIYFSYDVKMKEKGDIPEGYSVSREKKERFSLILESASTNQTSMYLCASSPPYLPGVTPDIQYFGAGTRLSVL.